This TCR beta chain is drawn from a study of cytomegalovirus exposure and HLA in healthy donors. Study information: From HLA-typed donors, an early data release held approximately 85 million unique TCRs.

Points from the study as a whole: Some segments of the V type, notably TRBV6-2 and TRBV6-3, were excluded as indistinguishable. Later work found most CMV-associated TCR beta chains apparently HLA-restricted. Cytomegalovirus association was assigned to some 160 TCR beta chains.

Vbeta (60) and Jbeta (13) primers were used in the PCR. Measured with immunoSEQ multiplex PCR; TCRdb has only the in-frame clones, and not every one. Among 35,000 to 40,000 clones, 66% were seen once, and the ten largest hold 15% to 20%. Germline CDR1 is MRHNA and CDR2 is SNTAGT. V dropped 0 bases and J dropped 2 bases, with 7 bases sitting between them. The CDR3 loop spans 15 amino acids. Of note for this clone: The antigen remains undetermined.

The sequence derives from a man aged 50 or older in good health and CMV-seropositive. What was sequenced was PBMCs. The gene calls are TRBV6-4 and TRBJ2-2, with D maybe TRBD2 (5 bases). Written as DNA, the CDR3 is TGTGCCAGCAGTGACTCGAGGGAAAACACCGGGGAGCTGTTTTTT. It yields the protein CASSDSRENTGELFF.